This TCR beta chain comes out of a study of tumor-infiltrating lymphocytes in oesophageal squamous cell carcinoma. TCRdb re-derived calls from the PCR reads in MiXCR, one entry per CDR3 protein. The sample includes tens of thousands of distinct CDR3 sequences, approximately 37% of them seen just once. Trimming took 3 bases from V and 5 from J, leaving 8 bases between them. The CDR3 consists of 13 residues. Germline loops: CDR1 SGHVS, CDR2 FNYEAQ. The TCR was taken from a female donor with esophageal squamous cell carcinoma. This rearrangement joins TRBV7-6 to TRBJ2-1, with D hard to call. Sequencing was performed on esophageal tumor tissue. The CDR3 DNA is TGTGCCAGCAGCTTCTCCGAGGACAATGAGCAGTTCTTC. It is translated as CASSFSEDNEQFF.